One sample yielded the 5 T cell receptor beta chains listed below, sequenced in a study of follicular helper T cells after annual influenza vaccination. Sequencing was performed with immunoSEQ multiplex PCR; in TCRdb, only in-frame clones are kept and a portion is missing. The sample carries approximately 8,500 clones, around 83% recorded once. The time point: 2015-2016 season, 7 days after influenza vaccination. Sequenced material: CXCR5+ CD38- circulating T follicular helper cells from blood, taken 7 days after influenza vaccination. Stated subset: circulating Tfh, non-naive CD4+CXCR5+PD-1+ (ICOS+CD38+ or ICOS-CD38-). The origin of the receptors is an adult who received the influenza vaccine.

This clone was counted once. This chain uses TRBV6-1 with TRBJ2-6; perhaps D is TRBD1 or TRBD2 (5 bases each). The V and J ends lost 4 bases and 4 bases respectively, with 11 bases between them. Germline lookup yields CDR1 MNHNS and CDR2 SASEGT. The CDR3 extends over 15 amino acids. The CDR3 sequence is CASSARDQGANVLTF. As DNA, the CDR3 is TGTGCCAGCAGTGCTCGGGACCAGGGGGCCAACGTCCTGACTTTC.

Only one count was recorded for this clone. The rearrangement uses TRBV28 and TRBJ1-4; 7 bases agree with TRBD1. Germline V CDR1 and CDR2: MDHEN, SYDVKM. Trimming cost V 6 bases and J 5 bases; bases outside gene matches: 6. The CDR3 totals 14 residues. CDR3 DNA sequence: TGTGCCAGCAGATCAGGGGGGAAGAATGAAAAACTGTTTTTT. Its protein product is CASRSGGKNEKLFF.

The chain couples TRBV5-1 to TRBJ2-3, with 7 nucleotides matching TRBD2. The ends lost 4 bases at V and 3 bases at J; junction bases unmatched: 11. The germline CDR1 and CDR2 sequences are SGHRS and YFSETQ. The CDR3 runs 16 residues. The CDR3 reads CASSTESGGDTDTQYF. CDR3 DNA: TGCGCCAGCAGCACAGAGTCGGGGGGTGATACAGATACGCAGTATTTT. Full variable domain (outside the CDR3, taken from reference TRBV5-1 and TRBJ2-3): KAGVTQTPRYLIKTRGQQVTLSCSPISGHRSVSWYQQTPGQGLQFLFEYFSETQRNKGNFPGRFSGRQFSNSRSEMNVSTLELGDSALYLCASSTESGGDTDTQYFGPGTRLTVL.

The chain employs TRBV7-3 and TRBJ2-7; D is possibly TRBD1 (6 bases). This CDR3 spans 13 amino acids. In germline, CDR1 is SGHTA, CDR2 FQGTGA. V dropped 5 bases and J dropped 5 bases, with 13 bases sitting between them. The CDR3 spells CASSQGQSDEQYF. The CDR3 DNA sequence: TGTGCCAGCAGCCAGGGGCAGAGTGACGAGCAGTACTTC.

V is TRBV7-9 and J is TRBJ2-5; D gene ambiguous. V shed 3 bases and J shed 6 bases, with 5 bases lying between them. Germline loops: CDR1 SEHNR, CDR2 FQNEAQ (reference sequence). This CDR3 contains 11 residues. As DNA, the CDR3 is TGTGCCAGCAGCTTGGAAAAGACCCAGTACTTC. Translation gives CASSLEKTQYF.